The source of this T cell receptor (beta chain) is a study of blood T cell repertoires in COVID-19 (dated by TCRdb to 2018 to 2020). Turning to the overall study: The collaborator samples originated in the United States, Italy and Spain and spanned the acute and convalescent phases of COVID-19. The samples were drawn from the first 160 participants of the ongoing ImmuneRACE study and from about 1,200 subjects provided by 6 global collaborators. Deeply sampled blood TCRbeta repertoires from subjects exposed to, actively infected with, or recovered from COVID-19 were included in the dataset. Nearly every sample came with metadata listing a de-identified subject ID, COVID-19 status, age in years and sex. The prospective study material was composed of cDNA or gDNA derived from T cells, B-cell-depleted T cells, or PBMCs. The repertoires were released in a freely available public database meant as a resource for research on the immune response to SARS-CoV-2. HLA class I and class II types, where available, came from metadata supplied by the sample provider rather than from assay-based typing.

Collaborating institutions collected whole blood in K2EDTA tubes following their own protocols. For TCRbeta analysis, collaborator samples were shipped as frozen whole blood, as isolated PBMCs, or as DNA extracted from either sample type. Broader findings and caveats from the paper: The amount of clinical and demographic metadata varied by source and participant and was provided uncurated.

Concerning this clone: Its antigen target is currently unknown. No per-base quality is available; no much larger clone lies one base away.

From V the trimming removes 3 bases and from J it removes 3 bases, while the gene matches leave 7 bases of the junction unaccounted for. Sequences KGHSH (CDR1) and LQKENI (CDR2) are obtained from the germline V gene. Inclusive of the bounding cysteine and phenylalanine, the CDR3 is 16 residues long. Only the CDR3 DNA stays, 48 bases, in frame from base 1. TCRbeta CDR3 regions were amplified from genomic DNA by means of the immunoSEQ Assay, a bias-controlled multiplex PCR. Per the source publication's procedure: The number of nucleated cells in each sample was estimated by amplification of reference gene primers within the assay. To quantify the absolute abundance of each unique TCRbeta CDR3 rearrangement, sequence reads were collapsed and filtered. For each sample, productive Simpson clonality was calculated as the square root of Simpson's diversity index over productive rearrangements. TCRdb mirrors the immuneACCESS table, restricted to in-frame sequences. Some clones are absent from its copies; in checked studies, under half trace to an unresolved V gene, and the reason for the others is unknown. D and trimming come from the DNA, and the V and J calls and clone size come from that table. Present in this sample are 55,000 to 95,000 clones, about four fifths of which were seen just once. The top ten hold 20% to 25% of the sample.

The sample comprised peripheral blood. The chain links TRBV18 with TRBJ1-5, and 8 junctional nucleotides match TRBD1. The source is a woman in her seventies with acute or convalescent COVID-19. The CDR3 region has the sequence CASSPWDRQINQPQHF. The DNA reads as follows: TGTGCCAGCTCACCCTGGGACAGGCAGATCAATCAGCCCCAGCATTTT. Where the CDR3 stops, the reference TRBV18 and TRBJ1-5 genes take over; the full variable domain is NAGVMQNPRHLVRRRGQEARLRCSPMKGHSHVYWYRQLPEEGLKFMVYLQKENIIDESGMPKERFSAEFPKEGPSILRIQQVVRGDSAAYFCASSPWDRQINQPQHFGDGTRLSIL.